This TCR beta chain was documented in a study of blood T cell repertoires in COVID-19. About the study: The origin of the acute and convalescent COVID-19 samples was the United States, Italy and Spain.

Deletions cut 7 bases from V and 5 bases from J, with 20 bases between. Germline V gives CDR1 KGHDR, CDR2 SFDVKD. The CDR3 has 15 residues. Original methodology: Reference gene primer amplification in the assay estimated nucleated cell counts. Measured with immunoSEQ multiplex PCR; TCRdb has only the in-frame clones, and not every one. The D gene and trimming were derived from the DNA, and the V and J assignments and clone size from that table. Here the sample spans 410,000 or so clones, about 91% being singletons. Seattle patient enrollment occurred during active infection, with longitudinal follow-up thereafter.

Sequenced: peripheral blood. The sequence derives from a woman aged 40-49 years with COVID-19, enrolled during active disease. The rearrangement uses TRBV24-1 and TRBJ2-7, with a tentative D call TRBD1 (6 bases). The CDR3 protein is CATSISQGSLHEQYF. CDR3 nucleotides: TGTGCCACCAGCATTTCTCAGGGGAGTCTCCACGAGCAGTACTTC.